This TCR beta chain was sequenced during a study of T cell repertoires and HLA-DP antigens. In its sample, this clone was seen once. The antigen is undetermined. The CDR3 totals 14 residues. Trimming removed 2 bases from V and 6 bases from J, with 12 bases in between. Germline CDR1 reads SEHNR; CDR2 reads FQNEAQ (reference sequence). Sequenced by immunoSEQ multiplex PCR; TCRdb stores in-frame clones only, minus some. The repertoire consists of around 110,000 clones, with almost 95% occurring once and the leading ten covering about 0.27%. Sequences were obtained from CD4+ T cells from PBMCs. The V call is TRBV7-9, the J call TRBJ2-3; maybe TRBD2 (5 bases). This clonotype was obtained from a young woman in good health and CMV-seronegative. The CDR3 coding sequence is TGTGCCAGCAGCTTATCTCTCCAGCGGGATACGCAGTATTTT. Translation: CASSLSLQRDTQYF.